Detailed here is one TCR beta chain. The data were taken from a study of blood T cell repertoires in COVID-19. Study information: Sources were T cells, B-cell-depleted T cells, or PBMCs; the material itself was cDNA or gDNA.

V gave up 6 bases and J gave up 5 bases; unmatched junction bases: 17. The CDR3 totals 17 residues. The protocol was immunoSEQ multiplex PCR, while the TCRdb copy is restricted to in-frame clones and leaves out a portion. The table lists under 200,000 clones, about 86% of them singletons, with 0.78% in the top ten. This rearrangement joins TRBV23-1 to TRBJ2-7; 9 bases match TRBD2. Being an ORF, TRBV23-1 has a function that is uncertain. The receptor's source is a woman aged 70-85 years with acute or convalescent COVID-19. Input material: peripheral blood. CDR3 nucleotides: TGCGCCAGCAGGCGGACGGGAATAGCGGGAGCATCCCACGAGCAGTACTTC. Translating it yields CASRRTGIAGASHEQYF.